This TCR beta chain derives from a study of CD8+ T cells in alopecia areata. RNA was isolated and reverse transcribed to cDNA, the sequencing template. Measured with immunoSEQ multiplex PCR; TCRdb has only the in-frame clones, and not every one. The profile shows about 130,000 clones, 58% of them singletons. Specimen: CD4+ T cells sorted from blood, collected at week 0. The sequence derives from a human donor with alopecia areata.

CDR3 protein: CASSLTRAGSPLHF. As DNA, the CDR3 is TGTGCCAGCAGCTTAACCAGGGCCGGTTCACCCCTCCACTTT. The chain combines TRBV11-2 with TRBJ1-6, with D perhaps TRBD1 (5 bases). V dropped 2 bases and J dropped 9 bases, with 11 bases sitting between them. The CDR3 extends over 14 amino acids. Germline V gene sequence: CDR1 SGHAT, CDR2 FQNNGV.